Listed below are T cell receptor beta chains from one sample, sequenced in a study of blood T cell repertoires in COVID-19. Sequencing used immunoSEQ multiplex PCR; TCRdb keeps in-frame clones, though not all of them. The sample consists of approximately 70,000 clones, about 90% of them appearing once. Sequencing input: peripheral blood. These receptor sequences come from a human donor with active COVID-19. The donor label of this sample is uncertain. Each CDR3 is given with its conserved first and last residue. The D gene is left open where the match is weak. Size tells how often a clone was seen (once, few, many) or the class of an expanded clone, and some rows leave it out.

D: .; V: TRBV28; size: once; J: TRBJ2-1; CDR3: CASSLTGSSYNEQFF; DNA: TGTGCCAGCAGTTTAACCGGGAGCTCCTACAATGAGCAGTTCTTC
D: TRBD2; V: TRBV28; size: .; J: TRBJ2-1; CDR3: CASSFSGRAAYNEQFF; DNA: TGTGCCAGCAGCTTTAGCGGGAGGGCCGCCTACAATGAGCAGTTCTTC
D: TRBD2; V: TRBV4-3; size: .; J: TRBJ2-1; CDR3: CASSQDWGGSNEQFF; DNA: TGCGCCAGCAGCCAAGATTGGGGCGGGAGCAATGAGCAGTTCTTC
D: .; V: TRBV28; size: .; J: TRBJ1-4; CDR3: CASSAYRVRSGEKLFF; DNA: TGTGCCAGCAGTGCCTACAGGGTTCGCTCCGGGGAAAAACTGTTTTTT
D: TRBD2; V: TRBV7-9; size: .; J: TRBJ2-1; CDR3: CASSLAGGRPYNEQFF; DNA: TGTGCCAGCAGCTTAGCGGGGGGGAGACCCTACAATGAGCAGTTCTTC
D: TRBD1; V: TRBV20-1; size: .; J: TRBJ1-2; CDR3: CSASGHQGVNYGYTF; DNA: TGCAGTGCTAGTGGGCATCAGGGGGTTAACTATGGCTACACCTTC
D: .; V: TRBV28; size: .; J: TRBJ2-5; CDR3: CASSVPVAGTQYF; DNA: TGTGCCAGCAGTGTCCCCGTCGCGGGAACCCAGTACTTC
D: TRBD1; V: TRBV4-1; size: .; J: TRBJ1-4; CDR3: CASSQDEVTGVYEKLFF; DNA: TGCGCCAGCAGCCAAGACGAAGTCACAGGGGTTTATGAAAAACTGTTTTTT
D: TRBD2; V: TRBV4-1; size: .; J: TRBJ2-7; CDR3: CASSQVGAGVLSYEQYF; DNA: TGCGCCAGCAGCCAAGTTGGAGCGGGAGTCCTCTCCTACGAGCAGTACTTC
D: .; V: TRBV6-5; size: .; J: TRBJ1-1; CDR3: CASSRNTEAFF; DNA: TGTGCCAGCAGTCGTAATACTGAAGCTTTCTTT
D: TRBD1; V: TRBV5-5; size: .; J: TRBJ2-5; CDR3: CASSPGGQGVQETQYF; DNA: TGTGCCAGCAGCCCGGGGGGACAGGGGGTTCAAGAGACCCAGTACTTC
D: .; V: TRBV28; size: few; J: TRBJ2-7; CDR3: CASSWEYEQYF; DNA: TGTGCCAGCAGCTGGGAGTACGAGCAGTACTTC
D: TRBD2; V: TRBV15; size: .; J: TRBJ2-1; CDR3: CATSREAGGSASGRSEQFF; DNA: TGTGCCACCAGCAGAGAGGCAGGGGGCTCGGCTAGCGGGAGGAGTGAGCAGTTCTTC
D: TRBD1; V: TRBV19; size: .; J: TRBJ1-1; CDR3: CASSGDRGNTEAFF; DNA: TGTGCCAGTAGTGGGGACAGGGGGAACACTGAAGCTTTCTTT
D: .; V: TRBV4-2; size: .; J: TRBJ1-4; CDR3: CASSQRYRVANEKLFF; DNA: TGTGCCAGCAGCCAACGATACAGGGTGGCTAATGAAAAACTGTTTTTT
D: .; V: TRBV9; size: .; J: TRBJ2-7; CDR3: CASSVDSGSYEQYF; DNA: TGTGCCAGCAGCGTAGATAGCGGTTCCTACGAGCAGTACTTC
D: .; V: TRBV5-1; size: few; J: TRBJ2-7; CDR3: CASSEGLLSYEQYF; DNA: TGCGCCAGCAGCGAGGGACTCCTCTCCTACGAGCAGTACTTC
D: TRBD2; V: TRBV20-1; size: .; J: TRBJ2-1; CDR3: CSALAGAEQFF; DNA: TGCAGTGCACTAGCGGGAGCTGAGCAGTTCTTC
D: TRBD2; V: TRBV13; size: .; J: TRBJ2-2; CDR3: CASSFPGTSDTGELFF; DNA: TGTGCCAGCAGCTTTCCCGGGACTAGCGACACCGGGGAGCTGTTTTTT
D: TRBD1; V: TRBV5-6; size: .; J: TRBJ1-5; CDR3: CASSHATGGYGQPQHF; DNA: TGTGCCAGCAGCCACGCGACAGGGGGCTACGGGCAGCCCCAGCATTTT
D: TRBD1; V: TRBV9; size: .; J: TRBJ2-3; CDR3: CASRPKPGQRRTSTDTQYF; DNA: TGTGCCAGTCGCCCAAAACCGGGACAGAGAAGAACAAGCACAGATACGCAGTATTTT
D: TRBD1; V: TRBV3-1/TRBV3-2; size: .; J: TRBJ2-2; CDR3: CASSQDGQGLLFF; DNA: TGTGCCAGCAGCCAAGATGGACAGGGGCTGCTGTTTTTT
D: .; V: TRBV27; size: .; J: TRBJ2-1; CDR3: CASSPEGLPLYNEQFF; DNA: TGTGCCAGCAGTCCAGAGGGACTTCCTCTATACAATGAGCAGTTCTTC
D: TRBD2; V: TRBV29-1; size: .; J: TRBJ2-7; CDR3: CSVGLREGGKQYF; DNA: TGCAGCGTTGGGTTGCGGGAGGGGGGTAAGCAGTACTTC